This TCR beta chain was captured by sequencing in a study of blood T cells in healthy people across ages. Those donating, healthy Caucasian individuals from Russia, were aged roughly 6 to 90. Isolation yielded PBMCs, at least 7 million per sample, in every case. A second about 6 to 11 cycle PCR used barcoded and J-beta primers. Via MiXCR, TCRdb re-called the 5' RACE reads, giving one row per CDR3 protein. The sample records about 670,000 distinct CDR3 sequences, approximately 40% being singletons. Whole-study findings and limits: Researchers said unsorted PBMCs prevented a conclusive naive versus antigen-experienced comparison.

This clonotype has only a few counts. The antigen is undetermined. The sequenced material came from blood. The TCR sequence derives from a man older than 75 in good health.

The CDR3 loop reads CASSLGRQGANQPQHF. In nucleotides, the CDR3 is TGTGCCAGCAGTTTAGGGAGACAGGGAGCAAATCAGCCCCAGCATTTT. The chain recombines TRBV28 with TRBJ1-5; TRBD1 agrees at 7 bases. V lost 2 bases to trimming and J lost 4 bases; unmatched junction nucleotides: 8. CDR1 is MDHEN, CDR2 SYDVKM, per germline. The CDR3 contains 16 residues.